This T cell receptor beta chain was sequenced for a study of blood T cell repertoires in COVID-19. The CDR3 is 15 amino acids. The V end lost 2 bases, the J end lost 0 bases, and 9 bases lay between the germline ends. Germline V gene data show CDR1 as WNHNN and CDR2 as SYGVQD (reference sequence). Per the original methods: Amplification of reference gene primers was used by the study to estimate nucleated cell counts. Sequenced by immunoSEQ multiplex PCR; TCRdb stores in-frame clones only, minus some. From that table come the V and J calls and clone size; the DNA was used to work out D and trimming. Altogether 300,000 to 450,000 clones are present, more than 65% being singletons, with the ten largest covering 0.85% to 1.2%.

This sequence joins TRBV10-1 and TRBJ2-3; D might be TRBD2 (6 bases). The sequencing sample was made of peripheral blood. The TCR originated in a human donor with acute or convalescent COVID-19. The donor label of this sample is uncertain. The CDR3 loop reads CASSEGGSSTDTQYF. For the CDR3, the DNA is TGCGCCAGCAGTGAGGGGGGGTCTAGCACAGATACGCAGTATTTT.